This T cell receptor (beta chain) is drawn from a study of lymphopenia after photon versus proton radiotherapy (dated by TCRdb to between 2018 and 2020). Regarding the complete study: The study compared the immunological effects of photon versus proton radiation therapy in patients with gastrointestinal tumors who developed high-grade lymphopenia. A cohort of some 20 patients with gastrointestinal tumors who received either photon or proton therapy and subsequently developed lymphopenia was included. The goal of the study was to characterize the differences between the two radiation modalities in how they affect the immune system.

The library came from the immunoSEQ multiplex PCR assay. Alongside multiparametric flow cytometry, deep sequencing of rearranged TCR beta loci was used to profile the T cell repertoires. TCRdb took over this immuneACCESS table, retaining in-frame rearrangements with V and J assigned. Such tables are incomplete; in checked studies, under half of the missing clones stem from an unresolved V gene, and the remainder is unexplained. The sample records tens of thousands of clones, roughly 93% of which are singletons. The ten most abundant clones make up around 2.6% of the sample. A remark on this clone: Its cognate antigen has yet to be identified. No qualities accompany the bases; no much larger clone lies one base away.

The research as a whole found: During treatment, patients who received proton therapy stayed relatively stable, whereas patients who received photon therapy lost naive T cells and TCR diversity and gained effector/memory populations. Once the lymphocyte count had reached its nadir, the repertoires of photon-treated patients showed oligoclonal expansion, particularly of CD8+ Temra cells, and this expansion drove the decline in diversity. The survival association was assessed only in patients who died, and the authors presented better survival with proton therapy as a possibility rather than a demonstrated result. Across the cohort, among patients who died, a greater drop in TCR diversity after the nadir was inversely correlated with overall survival time.

There are 15 amino acids in the CDR3, from cysteine to phenylalanine inclusive. The only DNA kept is the CDR3, 45 bases in frame from the first base. Sequences SGHVS (CDR1) and FNYEAQ (CDR2) are obtained from the germline V gene. The V end loses 1 base and the J end loses 1 base, and a stretch of 9 bases separates them. This sample comprised peripheral blood, obtained from a patient treated with photon-based radiotherapy. The chain employs TRBV7-6 and TRBJ2-3, with the identity of the D gene unclear. The clonotype comes from a woman between 65 and 79 years old with pancreatic cancer. The nucleotide sequence reads TGTGCCAGCAGCTTAGGGGGATTTGGCACAGATACGCAGTATTTT. Translated, it reads CASSLGGFGTDTQYF. The CDR3, completed at both ends by the reference TRBV7-6 and TRBJ2-3 genes, gives the full variable domain GAGVSQSPRYKVTKRGQDVALRCDPISGHVSLYWYRQALGQGPEFLTYFNYEAQQDKSGLPNDRFSAERPEGSISTLTIQRTEQRDSAMYRCASSLGGFGTDTQYFGPGTRLTVL.